This TCR beta chain derives from a study of regulatory T cells in long-lasting Graves disease. CDR3 size: 14 residues. The V gene lost 0 bases and the J gene lost 7 bases, with 12 bases spanning the gap. The germline CDR1 and CDR2 sequences are KGHSH and LQKENI. This clonotype was detected many times. Documented time point: newly diagnosed GD, antithyroid drugs for less than 3 months. From RNA extracted from PBMCs, the TCR library was made. Combining iRepertoire HTBI primers with Arm-PCR of CDR3 regions, the authors built TCR beta libraries. TCRdb called the multiplex PCR reads again in MiXCR, with one record for every CDR3 protein. The data contain 550,000 or so distinct CDR3 sequences, about 12% of them singletons. The sample was also reused in another study, on T cells in Graves' hyperthyroidism and ophthalmopathy. From that study: HTBI primers were the set used in a first-round RT-PCR of the TCR CDR3.

This receptor was identified in a woman aged 25 to 39 with Graves disease. The chain uses TRBV18 and TRBJ1-1; D gene uncertain. Sequencing used peripheral blood mononuclear cells (PBMCs), obtained at new diagnosis, from a patient treated with antithyroid drugs. The CDR3 is CASSPPGESLEAFF. Here the CDR3 DNA reads TGTGCCAGCTCACCACCAGGTGAATCGCTTGAAGCTTTCTTT.